This TCR beta chain was sequenced during a study of CD8 T cells in Susac syndrome. Study-wide background: When their blood was taken, the Susac syndrome patients had either not yet had any therapy, were taking corticosteroids, or were taking intravenous immunoglobulin alone.

The CDR3 has 12 amino acids. Trimming took off 4 bases at V and 4 bases at J, with 5 bases between the two ends. Germline V lookup: CDR1 LNHDA, CDR2 SQIVND (reference sequence). After extraction with the RNeasy kit, about 0.45 to 1 ug of the RNA was reverse transcribed using random hexamers. One entry per CDR3 protein results from TCRdb running MiXCR on the immunoSEQ multiplex PCR reads. The sample carries some 110,000 distinct CDR3 sequences, 96% recorded once. This clonotype has just one count. This TCR was sampled from a human donor with Susac syndrome. The sequenced material came from CD4+ T cells from PBMCs. The V call is TRBV19, the J call TRBJ1-5; no clear D. CDR3 residues: CASSTLNQPQHF. CDR3 DNA sequence: TGTGCCAGTAGTACCCTAAATCAGCCCCAGCATTTT.